The present TCR beta chain was sequenced within a study of blood T cell repertoires in COVID-19. This CDR3 region has 15 residues. Trimming took 6 bases from V and 0 from J; bases not matched to a gene: 6. Germline lookup yields CDR1 MNHEY and CDR2 SVGEGT. Here immunoSEQ multiplex PCR was the method, and the copy in TCRdb shows in-frame clones only, minus some. The sample lists approximately 340,000 clones; approximately 86% were seen once. This receptor was obtained from a man aged 25-45 years with COVID-19, enrolled during active disease. The chain uses TRBV6-2 or TRBV6-3 and TRBJ2-7; 9 nucleotides align to TRBD1. Sequencing was carried out using peripheral blood. The CDR3 spells CASSPGTGSSYEQYF. The CDR3 DNA is TGTGCCAGCAGCCCCGGGACAGGGAGCTCCTACGAGCAGTACTTC.